The present TCR beta chain was sequenced within a study of blood T cell repertoires in COVID-19. In the study overall: Acute and convalescent COVID-19 specimens originated in the United States, Italy and Spain.

This CDR3 spans 15 amino acids. The trim removed 5 bases at V and 6 bases at J, leaving 9 bases unmatched. CDR1 is LNHDA and CDR2 is SQIVND in the germline V gene (reference sequence). Profiling relied on immunoSEQ multiplex PCR, and the TCRdb table lists in-frame clones only, not all of them. The repertoire includes about 160,000 clones, approximately 85% of them detected once, and roughly 7.1% sits in the top ten. The chain links TRBV19 to TRBJ2-1; 8 bases line up with TRBD2. The TCR originated in a man aged 40-55 years who had recovered from COVID-19. The sample consisted of peripheral blood. The CDR3 bases are TGTGCCAGTAGTGCTACTAGCGGAAGAGTCAATGAGCAGTTCTTC. It encodes CASSATSGRVNEQFF.